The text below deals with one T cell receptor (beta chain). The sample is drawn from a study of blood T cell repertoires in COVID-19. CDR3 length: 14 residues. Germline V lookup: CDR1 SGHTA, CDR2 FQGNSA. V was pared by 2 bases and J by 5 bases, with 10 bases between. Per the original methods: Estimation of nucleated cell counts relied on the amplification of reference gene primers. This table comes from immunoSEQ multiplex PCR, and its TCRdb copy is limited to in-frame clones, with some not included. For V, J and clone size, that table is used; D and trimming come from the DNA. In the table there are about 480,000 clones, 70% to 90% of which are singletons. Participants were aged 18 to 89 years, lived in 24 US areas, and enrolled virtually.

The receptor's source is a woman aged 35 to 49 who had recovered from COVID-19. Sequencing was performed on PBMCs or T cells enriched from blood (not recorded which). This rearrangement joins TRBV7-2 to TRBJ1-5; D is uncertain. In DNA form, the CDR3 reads TGTGCCAGCAGCTTACTTCGAGCGGATCAGCCCCAGCATTTT. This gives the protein CASSLLRADQPQHF. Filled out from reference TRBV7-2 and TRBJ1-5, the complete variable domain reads GAGVSQSPSNKVTEKGKDVELRCDPISGHTALYWYRQSLGQGLEFLIYFQGNSAPDKSGLPSDRFSAERTGGSVSTLTIQRTQQEDSAVYLCASSLLRADQPQHFGDGTRLSIL.